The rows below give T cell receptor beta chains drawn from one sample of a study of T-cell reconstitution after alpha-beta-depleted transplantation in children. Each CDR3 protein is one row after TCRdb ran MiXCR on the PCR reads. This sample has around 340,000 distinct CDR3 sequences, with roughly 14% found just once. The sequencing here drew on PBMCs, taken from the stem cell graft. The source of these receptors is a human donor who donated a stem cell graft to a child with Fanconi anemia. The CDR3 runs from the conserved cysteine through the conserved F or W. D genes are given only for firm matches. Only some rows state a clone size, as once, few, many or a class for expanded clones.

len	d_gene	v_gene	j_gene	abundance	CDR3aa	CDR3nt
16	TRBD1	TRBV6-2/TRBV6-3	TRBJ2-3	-	CASSYGTGVSTDTQYF	TGTGCCAGCAGTTACGGAACAGGGGTGAGCACAGATACGCAGTATTTT
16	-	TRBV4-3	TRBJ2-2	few	CASSQDASRRPGELFF	TGCGCCAGCAGCCAAGATGCTAGCCGACGTCCCGGGGAGCTGTTTTTT
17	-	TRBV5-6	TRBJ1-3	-	CASGDYGGQPFGNTIYF	TGTGCCAGCGGGGATTACGGCGGACAGCCGTTTGGAAACACCATATATTTT
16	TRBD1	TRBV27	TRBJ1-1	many	CASSKSSGGAGTEAFF	TGTGCCAGCAGTAAGTCATCAGGGGGCGCGGGCACTGAAGCTTTCTTT
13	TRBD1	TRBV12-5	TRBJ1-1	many	CASGSDRQGATFF	TGTGCTAGTGGTTCAGACCGACAGGGTGCGACTTTCTTT
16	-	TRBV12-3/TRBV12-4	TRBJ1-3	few	CASSLPSGISGNTIYF	TGTGCCAGCAGTTTGCCATCCGGGATCTCTGGAAACACCATATATTTT
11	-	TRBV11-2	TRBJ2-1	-	CASRHLGEQFF	TGTGCCAGCAGACACTTGGGCGAGCAGTTCTTC
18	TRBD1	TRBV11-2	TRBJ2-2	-	CASSSPRTGKANTGELFF	TGTGCCAGCAGCTCCCCTAGGACAGGGAAGGCGAACACCGGGGAGCTGTTTTTT
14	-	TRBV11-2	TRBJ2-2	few	CASSLVFATGELFF	TGTGCCAGCAGCTTAGTCTTTGCCACCGGGGAGCTGTTTTTT
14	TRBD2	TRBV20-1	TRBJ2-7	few	CSARSSGADYEQYF	TGCAGTGCTAGATCTAGCGGGGCTGACTACGAGCAGTACTTC
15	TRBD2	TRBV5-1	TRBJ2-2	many	CASSLISGYTGELFF	TGCGCCAGCAGCTTGATTAGCGGGTACACCGGGGAGCTGTTTTTT
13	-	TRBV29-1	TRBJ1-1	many	CSVALGRNTEAFF	TGCAGCGTTGCCTTGGGTAGAAACACTGAAGCTTTCTTT
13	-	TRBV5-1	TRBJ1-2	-	CASSWGSNYGYTF	TGCGCCAGCAGTTGGGGATCTAACTATGGCTACACCTTC
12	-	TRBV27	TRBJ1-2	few	CASKTANYGYTF	TGTGCCAGTAAGACAGCGAACTATGGCTACACCTTC
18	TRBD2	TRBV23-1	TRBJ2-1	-	CASSPAELTSDLPNEQFF	TGCGCCAGCAGCCCTGCGGAGCTGACTAGCGATTTACCCAATGAGCAGTTCTTC
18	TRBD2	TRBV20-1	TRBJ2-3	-	CSARVRLLAGGGTDTQYF	TGCAGTGCTAGAGTCCGACTACTAGCGGGAGGCGGCACAGATACGCAGTATTTT
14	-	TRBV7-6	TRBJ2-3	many	CASSLGGNTDTQYF	TGTGCCAGCAGCTTAGGGGGTAACACAGATACGCAGTATTTT
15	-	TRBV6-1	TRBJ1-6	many	CASSKDRHAGSPLHF	TGTGCCAGCAGTAAGGACCGCCACGCGGGTTCACCCCTCCACTTT
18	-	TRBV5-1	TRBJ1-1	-	CASSLALSPTPKNGEAFF	TGCGCCAGCAGCTTGGCCCTCTCCCCGACTCCTAAGAACGGTGAAGCTTTCTTT
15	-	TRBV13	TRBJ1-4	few	CASSLGGPEEEKLFF	TGTGCCAGCAGCTTAGGGGGACCTGAGGAAGAAAAACTGTTTTTT
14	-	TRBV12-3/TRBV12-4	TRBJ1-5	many	CASTTLGSGQPQHF	TGTGCCAGCACCACCTTGGGGTCAGGGCAGCCCCAGCATTTT
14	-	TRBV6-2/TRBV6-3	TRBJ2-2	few	CASSFDRYTGELFF	TGTGCCAGCAGTTTCGACAGGTACACCGGGGAGCTGTTTTTT
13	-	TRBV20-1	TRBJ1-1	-	CSAPLRGGTEAFF	TGCAGTGCCCCTTTGCGGGGCGGCACTGAAGCTTTCTTT
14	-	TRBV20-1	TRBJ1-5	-	CSARGQGQGQPQHF	TGCAGTGCTAGAGGGCAGGGACAAGGTCAGCCCCAGCATTTT
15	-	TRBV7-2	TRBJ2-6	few	CASSLGLAGANVLTF	TGTGCCAGCAGCTTAGGACTTGCTGGGGCCAACGTCCTGACTTTC
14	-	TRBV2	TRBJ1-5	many	CASSSTGGSQPQHF	TGTGCCAGCAGTTCCACAGGAGGAAGTCAGCCCCAGCATTTT
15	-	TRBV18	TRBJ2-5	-	CASSPPGRGQETQYF	TGTGCCAGCTCACCTCCCGGACGGGGCCAAGAGACCCAGTACTTC
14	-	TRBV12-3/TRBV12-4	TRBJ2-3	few	CASSSNLETDTQYF	TGTGCCAGCAGTTCTAACTTGGAGACAGATACGCAGTATTTT
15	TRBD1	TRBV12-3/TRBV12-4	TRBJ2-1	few	CASSSGTGWDNEQFF	TGTGCCAGCAGTTCAGGGACAGGGTGGGACAATGAGCAGTTCTTC
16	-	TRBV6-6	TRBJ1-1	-	CASSYSRTRGDTEAFF	TGTGCCAGCAGTTACTCGAGGACGCGGGGGGACACTGAAGCTTTCTTT
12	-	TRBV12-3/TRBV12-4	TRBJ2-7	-	CASSDSFDEQYF	TGTGCCAGCAGCGACAGTTTCGACGAGCAGTACTTC
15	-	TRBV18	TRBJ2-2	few	CASSPTPLNTGELFF	TGTGCCAGCTCACCGACACCTCTGAACACCGGGGAGCTGTTTTTT
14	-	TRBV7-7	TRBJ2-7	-	CASSLSLADGEQYF	TGTGCTAGCAGCTTATCCCTGGCGGATGGAGAGCAGTACTTC
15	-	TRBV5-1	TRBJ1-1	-	CASSLLGVPNTEAFF	TGCGCCAGCAGCTTGTTGGGGGTTCCGAACACTGAAGCTTTCTTT
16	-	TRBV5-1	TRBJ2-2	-	CASSPGQTANTGELFF	TGCGCCAGCAGCCCCGGACAGACCGCGAACACCGGGGAGCTGTTTTTT
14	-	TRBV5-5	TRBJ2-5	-	CASSLSGGGETQYF	TGTGCCAGCAGCCTCTCCGGGGGCGGAGAGACCCAGTACTTC
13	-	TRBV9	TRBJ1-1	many	CASSVAGSTEAFF	TGTGCCAGCAGCGTAGCGGGTAGCACTGAAGCTTTCTTT
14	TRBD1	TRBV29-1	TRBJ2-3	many	CSAAQGSDTDTQYF	TGCAGCGCCGCACAGGGGTCGGACACAGATACGCAGTATTTT
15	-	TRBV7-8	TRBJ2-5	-	CASSYRLAAVETQYF	TGTGCCAGCAGCTACCGCTTAGCGGCGGTGGAGACCCAGTACTTC
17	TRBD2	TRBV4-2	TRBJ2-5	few	CASSQGSSGGPRETQYF	TGTGCCAGCAGCCAAGGGTCTAGCGGGGGGCCACGGGAGACCCAGTACTTC
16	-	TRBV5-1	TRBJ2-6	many	CASSIGQSSGANVLTF	TGCGCCAGCAGCATTGGACAGAGCTCTGGGGCCAACGTCCTGACTTTC
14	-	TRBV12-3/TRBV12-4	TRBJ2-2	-	CASSLIIGPGELFF	TGTGCCAGCAGTTTAATAATTGGTCCCGGGGAGCTGTTTTTT
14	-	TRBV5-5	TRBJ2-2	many	CASSRDMNTGELFF	TGTGCCAGCAGCCGTGACATGAACACCGGGGAGCTGTTTTTT
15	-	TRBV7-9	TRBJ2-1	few	CASKGRASSYNEQFF	TGTGCCAGCAAGGGAAGGGCCAGCTCCTACAATGAGCAGTTCTTC
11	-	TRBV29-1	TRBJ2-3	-	CSVDYVDTQYF	TGCAGCGTTGATTATGTAGATACGCAGTATTTT
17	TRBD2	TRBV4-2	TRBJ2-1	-	CASSVQGGRGVNNEQFF	TGTGCCAGCAGCGTCCAAGGAGGGCGGGGGGTTAACAATGAGCAGTTCTTC
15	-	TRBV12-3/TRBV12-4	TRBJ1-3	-	CSTSKGISSGNTIYF	TGTTCTACCTCGAAGGGTATCTCCTCTGGAAACACCATATATTTT
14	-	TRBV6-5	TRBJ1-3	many	CASSSTVSGNTIYF	TGTGCCAGCAGTTCCACAGTTTCTGGAAACACCATATATTTT
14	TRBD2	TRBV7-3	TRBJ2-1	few	CASSAQRGAGEQFF	TGTGCCAGCAGCGCACAGCGGGGGGCCGGTGAGCAGTTCTTC